This TCR beta chain is drawn from a study of T cells in localized non-small cell lung cancer. Study-level findings and limits: As only one tumor region underwent sequencing, heterogeneity remains possible. Density of T cells in blood, when higher, went with longer overall survival. Out of the top 100 tumor clones, a median approximately 57 were seen in adjacent lung. Among the tissues sampled, uninvolved adjacent lung had the highest T cell clonality, above tumor.

Trimming took off 6 bases at V and 0 bases at J, with 5 bases between the two ends. The germline V gene has CDR1 WSHSY and CDR2 SAAADI. The CDR3 is made up of 13 amino acids. Using immunoSEQ multiplex PCR, the repertoire was profiled, and TCRdb retains in-frame clones only, with some absent. The sample has some 10,000 clones, around 47% seen once. This clone was observed once. Its antigen is not known. The sample here was lymph node tissue, taken before any cancer treatment. The chain combines TRBV10-2 with TRBJ2-2; D is unclear. This sequence originates from a woman aged 35 to 69 with stage II squamous cell lung carcinoma. CDR3: CASRQSNTGELFF. The DNA of the CDR3 is TGCGCCAGCAGACAATCGAACACCGGGGAGCTGTTTTTT.